Each of the 21 T cell receptor beta chains below was sequenced from the same sample in a study of cytomegalovirus exposure and HLA in healthy donors. Primers: 60 Vbeta forward and 13 Jbeta reverse. TCRdb keeps only in-frame clones here, not all; method: immunoSEQ multiplex PCR. The table lists approximately 240,000 clones, roughly 82% of them singletons. The sample consisted of PBMCs. These receptors were taken from a woman in her 40s in good health and CMV-seropositive.

The gene calls are TRBV27 and TRBJ1-5; unclear D gene. Germline CDR1 reads MNHEY; CDR2 reads SMNVEV (reference sequence). The CDR3 has 12 residues. Trimming took off 6 bases at V and 2 bases at J, with 5 bases between the two ends. Here the CDR3 DNA reads TGTGCCAGCAGGGAGGGCAATCAGCCCCAGCATTTT. It encodes CASREGNQPQHF.

The chain uses TRBV19 and TRBJ2-1; TRBD2 matches 12 bases. CDR3 length: 18 residues. J gave up 0 bases and V 3 bases, and 6 bases lay outside the gene matches. CDR1 is LNHDA and CDR2 is SQIVND in the germline V gene (reference sequence). The CDR3 here is CASSMALAGGPSYNEQFF. Here the CDR3 DNA reads TGTGCCAGTAGTATGGCTCTAGCGGGAGGGCCCTCCTACAATGAGCAGTTCTTC.

V and J are TRBV2 and TRBJ2-7; TRBD2 matches at 7 bases. V trimming: 7 bases; J trimming: 3 bases; junction bases outside the gene matches: 9. The germline gives CDR1 SNHLY, CDR2 FYNNEI. The CDR3 consists of 14 residues. CDR3 residues: CASKREGSLYEQYF. In nucleotides, the CDR3 is TGTGCCAGCAAGAGGGAGGGGTCCCTCTACGAGCAGTACTTC.

V gene TRBV11-3 combines with J gene TRBJ2-5; D ambiguous. This CDR3 is 12 amino acids long. Trimming stripped 2 bases from V and 11 bases from J, with 12 bases between. Germline V lookup: CDR1 SGHNT, CDR2 YENEEA. The DNA of the CDR3 is TGTGCCAGCAGCTTAAGTTTAAGTGAGCAGTACTTC. It is translated as CASSLSLSEQYF.

CDR3 DNA sequence: TGTGCCAGCACAGGGGGCTGGGCGGGGGTTGGCTACACCTTC. Encoded protein: CASTGGWAGVGYTF. The chain couples TRBV6-1 to TRBJ1-2; 8 nucleotides align to TRBD1. This CDR3 comprises 14 residues. Looked up from germline, CDR1 is MNHNS and CDR2 is SASEGT. The V segment lost 7 bases and the J segment 7 bases; nucleotides outside the gene matches: 11.

The genes are TRBV19 and TRBJ1-2; perhaps TRBD1 as D (5 bases). The CDR3 contains 14 residues. V lost 1 base and J lost 3, with 9 bases in between. Germline CDR1 and CDR2: LNHDA and SQIVND (reference sequence). CDR3 sequence reads: CASSIVGRDYGYTF. The CDR3 DNA sequence: TGTGCCAGTAGTATAGTGGGCAGGGACTATGGCTACACCTTC. The full variable domain, with the rest looked up from reference TRBV19 and TRBJ1-2, is DGGITQSPKYLFRKEGQNVTLSCEQNLNHDAMYWYRQDPGQGLRLIYYSQIVNDFQKGDIAEGYSVSREKKESFPLTVTSAQKNPTAFYLCASSIVGRDYGYTFGSGTRLTVV.

The V gene is TRBV5-1, the J gene TRBJ2-7, with 7 nucleotides matching TRBD1. Trimming cost V 4 bases and J 2 bases; bases outside gene matches: 6. From germline, CDR1 is SGHRS and CDR2 YFSETQ. CDR3 size: 14 residues. The CDR3 coding sequence is TGCGCCAGCAGCATGAAGGGGGCGGCCTACGAGCAGTACTTC. It codes for CASSMKGAAYEQYF. The whole variable domain, filled in from reference TRBV5-1 and TRBJ2-7, reads KAGVTQTPRYLIKTRGQQVTLSCSPISGHRSVSWYQQTPGQGLQFLFEYFSETQRNKGNFPGRFSGRQFSNSRSEMNVSTLELGDSALYLCASSMKGAAYEQYFGPGTRLTVT.

About this clone: A read error may account for a junction end that differs from germline. This chain links TRBV7-9 with TRBJ2-7, with a possible D match to TRBD2 (5 bases). CDR3 size: 11 residues. The germline CDR1 and CDR2 sequences are SEHNR and FQNEAQ (reference sequence). The CDR3 here is CSSSLQTKQYF. The DNA of the CDR3 is TGTTCCAGCAGCTTACAGACTAAGCAGTACTTC.

The rearrangement joins TRBV5-1 to TRBJ2-5; perhaps TRBD2 as D (6 bases). The J call is doubtful: the DNA matches TRBJ2-7 better. In germline, CDR1 is SGHRS, CDR2 YFSETQ. The CDR3 extends over 14 amino acids. The CDR3 DNA follows: TGCGCCAGCAGCTTGGAGGTAGGGACTTACGAGCAGTACTTC. Translating it yields CASSLEVGTYEQYF.

CDR3 in amino acids: CASSQDRTAGQPQHF. CDR3 nucleotide sequence: TGCGCCAGCAGCCAAGATAGAACAGCCGGTCAGCCCCAGCATTTT. The chain recombines TRBV4-3 with TRBJ1-5; D is unresolved. V was clipped by 0 bases and J by 6 bases, with 12 bases between them. The CDR3 is 15 residues long. Germline V gene data show CDR1 as LGHNA and CDR2 as YSLEER.

The chain couples TRBV6-5 to TRBJ1-1, with D possibly being TRBD1 (5 bases). Trimming removed 6 bases from V and 0 bases from J, with 14 bases in between. This CDR3 region has 15 residues. Germline V lookup: CDR1 MNHEY, CDR2 SVGAGI. The CDR3 bases are TGTGCCAGCAGCTTCGCCTCGACAGTGAACACTGAAGCTTTCTTT. Protein sequence: CASSFASTVNTEAFF.

As DNA, the CDR3 is TGTGCCAGCAGTATTGACAGGGCCAATCAGCCCCAGCATTTT. As protein: CASSIDRANQPQHF. The genes are TRBV2 and TRBJ1-5; 7 bases map to TRBD1. The V and J ends lost 5 bases and 3 bases, in that order; junction bases with no gene match: 4. Germline CDR1 and CDR2: SNHLY and FYNNEI. This CDR3 has 14 residues.

This clone was detected once. The chain employs TRBV10-3 and TRBJ1-2; 8 nucleotides match TRBD1. The CDR3 covers 13 residues. Per germline, CDR1 ENHRY and CDR2 SYGVKD. The V gene end was trimmed by 11 bases and the J gene end by 5 bases; junction bases not matched to a gene: 10. CDR3 DNA sequence: TGTGCCCTACAGCACAGGGGGGGGTATGGCTACACCTTC. Translated, it gives CALQHRGGYGYTF.

The chain couples TRBV2 to TRBJ2-5, with 12 bases that match TRBD1. The DNA end lines up better with TRBJ2-7; the J call may be wrong. Germline lookup yields CDR1 SNHLY and CDR2 FYNNEI. The CDR3 runs to 16 residues. DNA for the CDR3: TGTGCCAGCAGTTCCGGGACAGGGGGCAGAAACTACGAGCAGTACTTC. Translating it yields CASSSGTGGRNYEQYF.

The chain joins TRBV28 to TRBJ1-1, with no clear D. This CDR3 is built from 14 residues. Germline CDR1 is MDHEN and CDR2 is SYDVKM. V was cut by 2 bases and J by 2 bases, with 9 bases left in between. CDR3 sequence: CASSLSGVNTEAFF. The CDR3 DNA follows: TGTGCCAGCAGTTTAAGCGGGGTAAACACTGAAGCTTTCTTT.

Only a few counts were recorded for this clone. The chain joins TRBV18 to TRBJ1-1; TRBD1 matches at 10 bases. CDR3 length: 13 residues. The V gene end was trimmed by 3 bases and the J gene end by 8 bases; junction bases not matched to a gene: 3. From germline, CDR1 is KGHSH and CDR2 LQKENI. CDR3 nucleotides: TGTGCCAGCTCACCCGGGACAGGGGTAGAAGCTTTCTTT. As protein: CASSPGTGVEAFF.

V is TRBV27 and J is TRBJ1-2; D not certain. The CDR3 has 13 amino acids. The V gene's germline CDR1 is MNHEY and CDR2 SMNVEV (reference sequence). V lost 3 bases and J lost 6, with 11 bases in between. The CDR3 sequence: CASSFRGSDGYTF. The CDR3, as DNA: TGTGCCAGCAGTTTCCGTGGTTCGGATGGCTACACCTTC.

J is TRBJ2-2 and V is TRBV7-2; D is perhaps TRBD2 (7 bases). The CDR3 runs to 15 residues. V was trimmed by 5 bases and J by 4 bases, leaving 14 bases between them. Germline assignment: CDR1 SGHTA and CDR2 FQGNSA. Here the CDR3 DNA reads TGTGCCAGCAGCCAGGGGACTACAACCACCGGGGAGCTGTTTTTT. Translated, it gives CASSQGTTTTGELFF.

This clone has just one count. The rearrangement uses TRBV30 and TRBJ1-2; D unresolved. Germline CDR1 and CDR2: GTSNPN and SVGIG (reference sequence). V was cut by 0 bases and J by 2 bases, with 10 bases left in between. The CDR3 spans 14 residues. The DNA of the CDR3 is TGTGCCTGGAGTGTGGGCGGGATAAACTATGGCTACACCTTC. As protein: CAWSVGGINYGYTF.

The chain combines TRBV9 with TRBJ1-2; D gene unclear. Trimming cost V 0 bases and J 3 bases, with 12 bases left between them. The CDR3 consists of 15 residues. Germline loops: CDR1 SGDLS, CDR2 YYNGEE. Here the CDR3 reads CASSVDVAPHYGYTF. The CDR3 DNA follows: TGTGCCAGCAGCGTAGATGTAGCCCCTCACTATGGCTACACCTTC.

The J gene is TRBJ1-1, the V gene TRBV6-5, with unresolved D. The CDR3 totals 13 residues. Germline loops: CDR1 MNHEY, CDR2 SVGAGI. V lost 6 bases, J lost 1 base, and 9 bases lay in between. Here the CDR3 reads CASSPSSNTEAFF. The DNA of the CDR3 is TGTGCCAGCAGCCCCTCTTCGAACACTGAAGCTTTCTTT.